The rows below give T cell receptor beta chains drawn from one sample of a study of cytomegalovirus exposure and HLA in healthy donors. Here immunoSEQ multiplex PCR was the method, and the copy in TCRdb shows in-frame clones only, minus some. The data show about 140,000 clones, and the top ten clones hold 2% to 3%. The sequencing sample was made of PBMCs. The receptors originated from a middle-aged man in good health and CMV-seronegative. Both conserved end residues are part of each CDR3. Each record gives: D gene, J gene, V gene, CDR3 DNA, CDR3 protein. The D gene is left open where the match is weak.

- | TRBJ1-1 | TRBV2 | TGTGCCACCGGGGCGGGGTTGAACACTGAAGCTTTCTTT | CATGAGLNTEAFF
TRBD1 | TRBJ2-6 | TRBV29-1 | TGCAGCGTCTATAGGGGGGGACAGGGGAACTCTGGGGCCAACGTCCTGACTTTC | CSVYRGGQGNSGANVLTF
- | TRBJ1-1 | TRBV9 | TGTGCCAGCAGGGGTGGGCCGAACACTGAAGCTTTCTTT | CASRGGPNTEAFF
- | TRBJ2-7 | TRBV18 | TGTGCCAGCTCACCATACGCCGGGGGCGAGCAGTACTTC | CASSPYAGGEQYF
TRBD2 | TRBJ2-1 | TRBV9 | TGTGCCAGCAGCGTAGAACTAGCGGGGGGGTACAATGAGCAGTTCTTC | CASSVELAGGYNEQFF
- | TRBJ1-4 | TRBV9 | TGTGCCAGCAGCGCCGCGGAAGGCTCTAATGAAAAACTGTTTTTT | CASSAAEGSNEKLFF
- | TRBJ2-2 | TRBV29-1 | TGCAGCGTTGGGGGGGGCGCGATGGCCGGGGAGCTGTTTTTT | CSVGGGAMAGELFF
- | TRBJ1-2 | TRBV11-1 | TGTGCCAGCAGCACGACGACAGCCTCCTATGGCTACACCTTC | CASSTTTASYGYTF
- | TRBJ2-1 | TRBV9 | TGTGCCAGCAGCGTAGAGGGACTTAGCTCCTACAATGAGCAGTTCTTC | CASSVEGLSSYNEQFF
TRBD1 | TRBJ1-6 | TRBV5-6 | TGTGCCAGCAGCTTTGGGACAGCAAATTCACCCCTCCACTTT | CASSFGTANSPLHF
- | TRBJ1-4 | TRBV11-2 | TGTGCCAGCAGCCCAGGAGGGGATGAAAAACTGTTTTTT | CASSPGGDEKLFF
TRBD1 | TRBJ1-1 | TRBV11-1 | TGTGCCAGCAGCCCAGGGGGCAGGGGTAGGCTCACTGAAGCTTTCTTT | CASSPGGRGRLTEAFF
- | TRBJ1-1 | TRBV4-1 | TGCGCCAGCAGCCAAGGGGGGGGCCTTCTGTCAAGTGAAGCTTTCTTT | CASSQGGGLLSSEAFF
TRBD2 | TRBJ2-5 | TRBV15 | TGTGCCACCAGCAGGGGGGGGGTCAAAGAGACCCAGTACTTC | CATSRGGVKETQYF
- | TRBJ2-7 | TRBV9 | TGTGCCAGCAGCCCCAGGGCCTCGGGAGTGGTATGGGCCGAGCAGTACTTC | CASSPRASGVVWAEQYF
- | TRBJ2-7 | TRBV15 | TGTGCCACCAGCTGGGAACAGGACCCCTACGAGCAGTACTTC | CATSWEQDPYEQYF
TRBD1 | TRBJ2-7 | TRBV6-5 | TGTGCCAGCAGTTACTCTGACAGGGGGTACGAGCAGTACTTC | CASSYSDRGYEQYF
TRBD1 | TRBJ1-1 | TRBV4-1 | TGCGCCAGCAGCCAATATCTCAGGACAGGCCTGAACACTGAAGCTTTCTTT | CASSQYLRTGLNTEAFF
TRBD1 | TRBJ2-3 | TRBV4-3 | TGCGCCAGCAGCGAGGGACAGCGCAGCACAGATACGCAGTATTTT | CASSEGQRSTDTQYF
- | TRBJ2-1 | TRBV7-2 | TGTGCCAGCAGCCAAGGGCGGGCTGAGAGGAATGAGCAGTTCTTC | CASSQGRAERNEQFF
- | TRBJ1-2 | TRBV7-2 | TGTGCCAGCAGCTCCGCGCAGGGGCATGGCTACACCTTC | CASSSAQGHGYTF
- | TRBJ2-1 | TRBV5-1 | TGCGCCAGCAGCTTTGAGGACACGTCCTCCAATGAGCAGTTCTTC | CASSFEDTSSNEQFF
- | TRBJ1-5 | TRBV7-9 | TGTGCCAGCAGCTTAGCGTTGGCAGGGAAGGATCAGCCCCAGCATTTT | CASSLALAGKDQPQHF
- | TRBJ2-7 | TRBV18 | TGTGCCAGCTCCGTAGGCAGGACAGCGCTAAACTACGAGCAGTACTTC | CASSVGRTALNYEQYF
TRBD1 | TRBJ2-2 | TRBV15 | TGTGCCACCAGCACTACCGCCAGGCAGGGGGCATACACCGGGGAGCTGTTTTTT | CATSTTARQGAYTGELFF